Presented here are 18 T cell receptor beta chains from one specimen sequenced in a study of blood T cell repertoires in COVID-19. Sequenced by immunoSEQ multiplex PCR; TCRdb stores in-frame clones only, minus some. The table shows about 190,000 clones, with under 90% occurring only once. Material for sequencing was peripheral blood. The receptor source for this set is a man aged 25 to 40 with active or convalescent COVID-19.

The V call is TRBV5-5, the J call TRBJ2-2, with a weak D call TRBD1 (6 bases). Germline V gene lookup returns CDR1 SGHKS and CDR2 YYEKEE (reference sequence). The CDR3 totals 13 residues. V was shortened by 4 bases and J by 5 bases, with 9 bases between the two germline ends. In DNA form, the CDR3 reads TGTGCCAGCAGCAGTCAGGGGACCGGGGAGCTGTTTTTT. Its translation is CASSSQGTGELFF.

The chain combines TRBV4-1 with TRBJ1-1; a possible D gene is TRBD1 (5 bases). The V and J ends lost 3 bases and 0 bases respectively, with 8 bases between them. CDR1 MGHRA and CDR2 YSYEKL come from the germline V gene. The CDR3 contains 14 residues. The chain's CDR3 is CASSQGLLNTEAFF. DNA for the CDR3: TGCGCCAGCAGCCAGGGACTCCTGAACACTGAAGCTTTCTTT.

The V gene is TRBV19, the J gene TRBJ1-1, with 8 bases that match TRBD1. CDR1 is LNHDA and CDR2 is SQIVND in the germline V gene (reference sequence). J was trimmed by 0 bases and V by 7 bases; bases with no gene match: 7. CDR3 length: 15 amino acids. Here the CDR3 reads CASKYRGAVNTEAFF. CDR3 bases: TGTGCCAGTAAATACAGGGGGGCGGTGAACACTGAAGCTTTCTTT.

The chain couples TRBV28 to TRBJ1-5; no definite D call. The CDR3 consists of 14 residues. Deletions cut 6 bases from V and 8 bases from J, with 17 bases between. Germline lookup yields CDR1 MDHEN and CDR2 SYDVKM. In DNA form, the CDR3 reads TGTGCCAGCAGCCCTTACAGAATCGAGAAGCCCCAGCATTTT. Its protein product is CASSPYRIEKPQHF.

DNA for the CDR3: TGTGCCAGCAGTTTAGCGCAGACAGGGGCTTTGGGCACTGAAGCTTTCTTT. Translating it yields CASSLAQTGALGTEAFF. V usage is TRBV28 and J usage is TRBJ1-1; 8 bases line up with TRBD1. There are 17 residues in the CDR3. Looked up from germline, CDR1 is MDHEN and CDR2 is SYDVKM. The junction had 12 bases not matched to a gene; V was cut back by 2 bases and J by 4 bases.

J is TRBJ2-1 and V is TRBV19; tentatively, D is TRBD1 (6 bases). The CDR3 runs 13 residues. Between the trimmed V and J ends, which lost 5 bases and 9 bases, there was a span of 14 bases. In germline, CDR1 is LNHDA, CDR2 SQIVND (reference sequence). The CDR3 nucleotides read TGTGCCAGTAGTGTCAGCAGGGGTAGTGAGCAGTTCTTC. Protein product: CASSVSRGSEQFF.

The chain is built from TRBV5-1 and TRBJ2-5, with 10 bases fitting TRBD1. CDR1 SGHRS and CDR2 YFSETQ come from the germline V gene. The J segment lost 1 base and the V segment lost 2 bases, leaving 2 bases of the junction unmatched. The length of the CDR3 is 15 residues. The CDR3 sequence is CASSLGDRGQETQYF. CDR3 bases: TGCGCCAGCAGCTTAGGGGACAGGGGCCAAGAGACCCAGTACTTC. The whole variable domain, remainder taken from reference TRBV5-1 and TRBJ2-5, is KAGVTQTPRYLIKTRGQQVTLSCSPISGHRSVSWYQQTPGQGLQFLFEYFSETQRNKGNFPGRFSGRQFSNSRSEMNVSTLELGDSALYLCASSLGDRGQETQYFGPGTRLLVL.

V usage is TRBV6-5 and J usage is TRBJ2-7, with TRBD1 matching 9 bases. Germline V gives CDR1 MNHEY, CDR2 SVGAGI. V lost 0 bases, J lost 4 bases, and 7 bases stayed unmatched. CDR3 length equals 16 residues. The CDR3 DNA reads TGTGCCAGCAGTTACTCCTGGACAGGGGATTCGTACGAGCAGTACTTC. Its translation: CASSYSWTGDSYEQYF.

The rearrangement links TRBV4-1 to TRBJ2-7; TRBD2 agrees at 9 bases. The trim removed 4 bases at V and 0 bases at J, leaving 10 bases unmatched. Germline CDR1 reads MGHRA; CDR2 reads YSYEKL. This CDR3 region has 17 residues. The CDR3 sequence is CASSPPRLADNSYEQYV. DNA for the CDR3: TGCGCCAGCAGCCCACCGCGACTAGCGGACAACTCCTACGAGCAGTACGTC.

The genes are TRBV9 and TRBJ2-1; a weak D match, TRBD1 (6 bases). Germline lookup yields CDR1 SGDLS and CDR2 YYNGEE. The CDR3 length is 15 residues. The V end lost 0 bases, the J end lost 2 bases, and 9 bases lay between the germline ends. This CDR3 is CASSVGGGPYNEQFF. CDR3 nucleotides: TGTGCCAGCAGCGTAGGAGGGGGACCCTACAATGAGCAGTTCTTC.

The rearrangement uses TRBV10-1 and TRBJ1-2, with 8 bases fitting TRBD1. V lost 6 bases to trimming and J lost 4 bases; unmatched junction nucleotides: 7. Germline V CDR1 and CDR2: WNHNN, SYGVQD (reference sequence). This CDR3 region has 14 residues. CDR3 in DNA: TGCGCCAGCAGAGGGACAGGCACGATCTATGGCTACACCTTC. Its translation: CASRGTGTIYGYTF.

CDR3 in DNA: TGCAGCGCGACTAGCGAAGGCGGGGAGCTGTTTTTT. Protein: CSATSEGGELFF. J is TRBJ2-2 and V is TRBV29-1, with 8 positions matching TRBD2. With 7 bases clipped from V and 7 bases from J, the junction kept 5 bases outside the gene matches. Germline V gene sequence: CDR1 SQVTM, CDR2 ANQGSEA. This CDR3 has 12 amino acids.

This clone was detected a few times. This rearrangement joins TRBV7-2 to TRBJ2-7, with D uncertain. This CDR3 has 14 residues. Trimming shortened V by 3 bases and J by 0 bases, and 9 bases separated the two germline ends. Germline CDR1 is SGHTA and CDR2 is FQGNSA. The CDR3 sequence: CASSLLSSSYEQYF. CDR3 nucleotides: TGTGCCAGCAGCTTGTTATCGAGCTCCTACGAGCAGTACTTC.

The chain is built from TRBV27 and TRBJ1-6; D uncertain. Trimming cost V 3 bases and J 8 bases, with 17 bases left between them. Germline-derived CDR1 and CDR2 are MNHEY and SMNVEV (reference sequence). The CDR3 runs 16 residues. The CDR3, as DNA: TGTGCCAGCAGTTTTCTGGGGTCGGCCGGGGATTCACCCCTCCACTTT. It codes for CASSFLGSAGDSPLHF.

The chain has TRBV27 and TRBJ2-2; 9 positions agree with TRBD1. Germline V CDR1 and CDR2: MNHEY, SMNVEV (reference sequence). This CDR3 contains 15 residues. Germline trimming cut 6 bases from V and 4 bases from J; bases unmatched to any gene: 6. The CDR3 reads CASRSGTGPTGELFF. In DNA, the CDR3 is TGTGCCAGCAGATCGGGGACAGGGCCCACCGGGGAGCTGTTTTTT.

The rearrangement links TRBV2 to TRBJ2-3, with 11 bases matching TRBD2. This CDR3 has 14 amino acids. Germline CDR1 SNHLY, CDR2 FYNNEI. The V gene end was trimmed by 7 bases and the J gene end by 3 bases; junction bases not matched to a gene: 3. CDR3 sequence reads: CASTLAGGTDTQYF. The CDR3 DNA reads TGTGCCAGCACCTTAGCGGGGGGGACAGATACGCAGTATTTT.

The gene calls are TRBV10-1 and TRBJ2-5; no clear D. Germline lookup yields CDR1 WNHNN and CDR2 SYGVQD (reference sequence). The CDR3 runs to 13 residues. Trimming removed 3 bases from V and 3 bases from J, with 8 bases in between. Written as DNA, the CDR3 is TGCGCCAGCAGTGAAAGGAGAGAAGAGACCCAGTACTTC. Encoded protein: CASSERREETQYF.

The chain is built from TRBV19 and TRBJ2-1; D might be TRBD2 (6 bases). In germline, CDR1 is LNHDA, CDR2 SQIVND (reference sequence). The germline V and J ends were trimmed by 3 bases and 6 bases, with 15 bases remaining between them. The CDR3 spans 15 residues. The CDR3 region is CASSIRDFPSNEQFF. Written as DNA, the CDR3 is TGTGCCAGTAGTATCAGGGACTTTCCAAGCAATGAGCAGTTCTTC.